This section outlines one TCR beta chain sequence together with its context. Authors' analysis steps: Amplification of reference gene primers was used by the study to estimate nucleated cell counts. Repertoires were generated with immunoSEQ multiplex PCR, while TCRdb's copy carries only in-frame clones and drops some. From that table come the V and J calls and clone size; the DNA was used to work out D and trimming. The repertoire holds about 220,000 clones, with 70% to 90% as singletons. This record belongs to a study of blood T cell repertoires in COVID-19. Whole-study context: PBMCs, B-cell-depleted T cells, or T cells provided the cDNA or gDNA that made up the material.

Participants were placed into cohorts based on the clinical history they reported. This TCR was recovered from a woman aged 40 to 50 with acute COVID-19. Sequences were obtained from PBMCs or T cells enriched from blood (not recorded which).

The CDR3 DNA reads TGTGCCAGCAGCTTAGTCAGGGGGCGAAGCAATGAGCAGTTCTTC. It codes for CASSLVRGRSNEQFF. The gene calls are TRBV7-9 and TRBJ2-1; TRBD1 matches 8 bases. CDR3 length: 15 residues. Germline-derived CDR1 and CDR2 are SEHNR and FQNEAQ (reference sequence). J gave up 6 bases and V 1 base, and 5 bases lay outside the gene matches.